Reported below is one T cell receptor beta chain. Its antigen is unknown. These data come from a study of CD8 T cells in ankylosing spondylitis. Molecular-barcoded quantitative 5'-RACE produced these TCR beta libraries. Each CDR3 protein gets one entry after TCRdb re-called the 5' RACE reads with MiXCR. This table holds 150,000 or so distinct CDR3 sequences, about a third found once. The V segment lost 6 bases and the J segment 4 bases; nucleotides outside the gene matches: 13. The CDR3 spans 18 residues. Broader study findings: From matched ankylosing spondylitis synovial fluid, disease-linked clones were reportedly recovered at significantly enriched levels. Seemingly distinctive of ankylosing spondylitis blood was a TCR beta motif formed by eight highly homologous variants. Disease-associated clones were CD8+ and fairly uncommon in peripheral blood.

Sequencing was done on a sample of synovial fluid, either unsorted or a sorted T cell fraction (not recorded which). The clonotype comes from a male donor with ankylosing spondylitis. The V call is TRBV12-3 or TRBV12-4, the J call TRBJ2-7, with 15 bases aligning to TRBD2. CDR3 nucleotide sequence: TGTGCCAGCAGCTCCGGGACTAGCGGGAGGACCGGGATGTACGAGCAGTACTTC. The encoded protein is CASSSGTSGRTGMYEQYF.